These T cell receptor beta chains were read from a single sample in a study of blood T cells in healthy people across ages. One entry per CDR3 protein, called by TCRdb with MiXCR from the 5' RACE reads. The data contain 700,000 to 900,000 distinct CDR3 sequences, 40% to 65% of them singletons. The material sequenced was blood. These receptors were taken from a man older than 75 in good health. CDR3s include the opening cysteine and the closing phenylalanine or tryptophan. A D gene is named only where the DNA matches it firmly. The listing skips clone size in some rows; elsewhere it reads once, few, many or a size class.

abundance	len	v_gene	d_gene	j_gene	CDR3nt	CDR3aa
.	17	TRBV3-1	.	TRBJ2-7	TGTGCCAGCAGCCAAACCCAGAGGGTCGGGATTGTCTACGAGCAGTACTTC	CASSQTQRVGIVYEQYF
.	12	TRBV7-9	.	TRBJ2-7	TGTGCCAGCAGCTCAGCCGGGGATAAGCAGTACTTC	CASSSAGDKQYF
.	14	TRBV6-6	TRBD2	TRBJ2-7	TGTGCCAGCAGTGCACTAGCGGGAGGCTACGAGCAGTACTTC	CASSALAGGYEQYF
.	16	TRBV12-3/TRBV12-4	.	TRBJ2-1	TGTGCCAGCATCTCGTATCGGGCAGGGGACTACAATGAGCAGTTCTTC	CASISYRAGDYNEQFF
.	14	TRBV10-2	TRBD1	TRBJ1-1	TGCGCCAGCAGGACCGGGACAGTGAACACTGAAGCTTTCTTT	CASRTGTVNTEAFF
few	13	TRBV20-1	TRBD1	TRBJ2-5	TGCAGTGCTAAGGACAGGGGCTTCGAGACCCAGTACTTC	CSAKDRGFETQYF
.	13	TRBV20-1	TRBD1	TRBJ1-2	TGCAGTGCCGCGACAGGGCCCTCGTCTGGCTACACCTTC	CSAATGPSSGYTF
few	12	TRBV20-1	.	TRBJ2-1	TGCAGTGCCGGAGATCCGGGCAATGAGCAGTTCTTC	CSAGDPGNEQFF
few	16	TRBV4-1	.	TRBJ2-4	TGCGCCAGCAGCCAAGGAGGAGGGAGGGCCAAAAACATTCAGTACTTC	CASSQGGGRAKNIQYF
.	17	TRBV6-1	TRBD1	TRBJ2-5	TGTGCCAGCAGTCGCCCCGGGACAGGGGGTAGGCAAGAGACCCAGTACTTC	CASSRPGTGGRQETQYF
few	15	TRBV6-2/TRBV6-3	TRBD2	TRBJ2-7	TGTGCCAGCGCCCTCGGAGCGCGGGGGGACTACGAGCAGTACTTC	CASALGARGDYEQYF
.	17	TRBV28	TRBD2	TRBJ2-7	TGTGCCAGCAGGCTGGGACTAGCGGCCCTATCGACCTACGAGCAGTACTTC	CASRLGLAALSTYEQYF
.	14	TRBV20-1	.	TRBJ1-6	TGCAGTGCTAGATCATCAGAATTTAATTCACCCCTCCACTTT	CSARSSEFNSPLHF
.	19	TRBV6-5	.	TRBJ1-3	TGTGCCAGCAGTTACAGGCCTCCCGTCCGGGGGGCCGGTGGAAACACCATATATTTT	CASSYRPPVRGAGGNTIYF
.	14	TRBV15	TRBD2	TRBJ2-3	TGTGCCACCAGCTGGACGGGGGGGACAGATACGCAGTATTTT	CATSWTGGTDTQYF
few	16	TRBV5-1	TRBD2	TRBJ2-5	TGCGCCAGCAGCGGACTAGTAGATCTTTTCGGCGAGACCCAGTACTTC	CASSGLVDLFGETQYF
few	15	TRBV9	.	TRBJ2-5	TGTGCCAGCAGCGTAGAAGGGCGGATTCAAGAGACCCAGTACTTC	CASSVEGRIQETQYF
.	15	TRBV14	.	TRBJ2-5	TGTGCCAGCAGCCAAGTTGGTAGGGTCCGGGAGACCCAGTACTTC	CASSQVGRVRETQYF
.	14	TRBV24-1	.	TRBJ1-1	TGTGCCACCAGTGAGTCCAGAAAGAACACTGAAGCTTTCTTT	CATSESRKNTEAFF
few	14	TRBV6-5	.	TRBJ1-1	TGTGCCAGCAGTACCCCCCGGGGGAGGACTGAAGCTTTCTTT	CASSTPRGRTEAFF
.	15	TRBV18	TRBD2	TRBJ2-3	TGTGCCAGCTCACCCCCCAGCGGGAGTGAGAGATACGCGTATTTT	CASSPPSGSERYAYF
.	12	TRBV7-3	.	TRBJ1-1	TGTGCCAGCAGTCATCCCCGGGGTGAAGCTTTCTTT	CASSHPRGEAFF
.	15	TRBV27	.	TRBJ2-1	TGTGCCAGCAGTAACCTTTACTCGTCTTACAATGAGCAGTTCTTC	CASSNLYSSYNEQFF
few	14	TRBV12-3/TRBV12-4	.	TRBJ1-6	TGTGCCAGCAGTCCACAGGGAGGATATTCACCCCTCCACTTT	CASSPQGGYSPLHF
.	18	TRBV7-3	.	TRBJ2-4	TGTGCCAGCAGCCCTCAAGGCTCTCTTGCGGTCGCCAAAAACATTCAGTACTTC	CASSPQGSLAVAKNIQYF
.	15	TRBV7-9	.	TRBJ1-2	TGTGCCAGCAGCCTCATGGCGGGTCCTAACTATGGCTACACCTTC	CASSLMAGPNYGYTF
.	17	TRBV11-2	TRBD2	TRBJ2-2	TGTGCCAGCAGCTTACAGGGCACTAGCGGGCCCACCGGGGAGCTGTTTTTT	CASSLQGTSGPTGELFF
.	13	TRBV24-1	TRBD1	TRBJ1-2	TGTGCCACCAGTGATCGACAGGGTTCTGGCTACACCTTC	CATSDRQGSGYTF
.	13	TRBV6-6	.	TRBJ2-7	TGTGCCAGCGAGCTTTCGGACCTAGGGGAGCAGTACTTC	CASELSDLGEQYF
.	15	TRBV2	TRBD1	TRBJ2-5	TGTGCCAGCAGTGGACAGGGGGCGGGCCAAGAGACCCAGTACTTC	CASSGQGAGQETQYF
.	14	TRBV4-1	TRBD1	TRBJ2-7	TGCGCCAGCAGCAAGGGGACAGGGGACTACGAGCAGTACTTC	CASSKGTGDYEQYF
.	13	TRBV20-1	TRBD2	TRBJ2-3	TGCAGTGCTGCTACCCCGACTAGCGGGGCTCAGTATTTT	CSAATPTSGAQYF
.	16	TRBV24-1	.	TRBJ2-5	TGTGCCACCAGTGATACTCAACAGGGGAGGAGGGAGACCCAGTACTTC	CATSDTQQGRRETQYF
few	18	TRBV11-2	TRBD2	TRBJ2-3	TGTGCCAGCAGCTCAAGTCTTAGGACTAGCGGGAGTCCCAGATACGCGTATTTT	CASSSSLRTSGSPRYAYF
.	14	TRBV7-9	TRBD2	TRBJ2-1	TGTGCCAGCAGCACCACTAGCGGGATCAATGAGCAGTTCTTC	CASSTTSGINEQFF
few	14	TRBV10-3	TRBD1	TRBJ1-2	TGTGCCATCAGTGAGTCGACAGGGGAACATGGCTACACCTTC	CAISESTGEHGYTF
few	13	TRBV12-3/TRBV12-4	TRBD1	TRBJ2-7	TGTGCCAGCAGTTTACGGACAGGCCTCGAGCAGTACTTC	CASSLRTGLEQYF
.	20	TRBV27	TRBD2	TRBJ2-3	TGTGCCAGCAGTCCCAAGGGGGGGGCTAGCGGGAGGGCTAGCACAGACACGCAGTATTTT	CASSPKGGASGRASTDTQYF
.	14	TRBV5-1	TRBD1	TRBJ1-5	TGCGCCAGCAGCGTCGGGACAGAGGGTCGGCCCCAGCATTTT	CASSVGTEGRPQHF
.	11	TRBV3-1	.	TRBJ1-1	TGTGCCAGCAGCACCCGGAACTATGCTTTCTTT	CASSTRNYAFF
.	14	TRBV29-1	.	TRBJ1-2	TGCAGCGTTGAAGAGGCTGGGGTCGTCTATGGCTACACCTTC	CSVEEAGVVYGYTF
few	14	TRBV6-5	TRBD2	TRBJ2-1	TGTGCCAGCAGGAGCGGGGTTTACTACAATGAGCAGTTCTTC	CASRSGVYYNEQFF
.	14	TRBV29-1	.	TRBJ1-4	TGCAGCGCCCTAGGAGGGGCATCGGGTGAAAAACTGTTTTTT	CSALGGASGEKLFF
.	15	TRBV7-2	TRBD2	TRBJ2-1	TGTGCCAGCAGCTTAGTGCGGGGGGACACCGATGAGCAGTTCTTC	CASSLVRGDTDEQFF
few	13	TRBV7-6	.	TRBJ1-5	TGTGCCAGCAGTTCTCGACCGGGGCAGCCCCAGCATTTT	CASSSRPGQPQHF
.	16	TRBV5-1	TRBD2	TRBJ2-7	TGCGCCAGCAGCTTGGGGGCTAGCGGGACGGACTACGAGCAGTACTTC	CASSLGASGTDYEQYF
few	16	TRBV6-2/TRBV6-3	.	TRBJ2-7	TGTGCCAGCAGTTTCCCCTTGAGCGGTAGCTCCTACGAGCAGTACTTC	CASSFPLSGSSYEQYF
once	13	TRBV6-5	TRBD1	TRBJ1-1	TGTGCCAGCCGCACCAGACAGGGAACTGAAGCTTTCTTT	CASRTRQGTEAFF
.	17	TRBV20-1	TRBD2	TRBJ2-7	TGCAGTGCTAGAGATCCGAAATTAGCGGGATCTTACTACGAGCAGTACTTC	CSARDPKLAGSYYEQYF
.	13	TRBV28	.	TRBJ1-2	TGTGCCAGCAGTTTACCAGCGTACTATGGCTACACCTTC	CASSLPAYYGYTF
.	17	TRBV2	.	TRBJ2-3	TGTGCCGACCACCTCAGGGAGAGGGGGACTGGGGACAGATACGCGTATTTT	CADHLRERGTGDRYAYF
.	15	TRBV28	.	TRBJ1-4	TGTGCCAGCAGTACCCTTCGGGGGGGGGCTGAAAAACTGTTTTTT	CASSTLRGGAEKLFF
few	16	TRBV11-2	.	TRBJ2-1	TGTGCCAGCAGCTCCTTCGGGGCGAGCTCCTACAATGAGCAGTTCTTC	CASSSFGASSYNEQFF
.	14	TRBV20-1	TRBD2	TRBJ2-7	TGCAGTGCTAGTCTAGCGGGAGGAGTTAATGAGCAGTACTTC	CSASLAGGVNEQYF
.	13	TRBV20-1	TRBD1	TRBJ1-2	TGCAGTGCTAGCGCAGGGGGCTACTATGGCCACACCTTC	CSASAGGYYGHTF